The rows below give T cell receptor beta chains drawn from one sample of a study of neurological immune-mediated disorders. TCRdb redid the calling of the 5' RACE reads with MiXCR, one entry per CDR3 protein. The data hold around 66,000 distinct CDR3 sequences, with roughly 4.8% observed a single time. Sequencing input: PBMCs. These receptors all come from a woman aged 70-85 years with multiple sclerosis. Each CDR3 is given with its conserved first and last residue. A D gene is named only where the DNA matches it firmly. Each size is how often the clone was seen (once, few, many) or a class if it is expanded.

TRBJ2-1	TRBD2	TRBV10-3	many	CAISENLAGGNEQFF	TGTGCCATCAGTGAGAATCTAGCGGGAGGCAATGAGCAGTTCTTC
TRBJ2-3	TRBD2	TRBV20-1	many	CSARGGTSGTTDTQYF	TGCAGTGCTAGAGGCGGGACTAGCGGGACCACAGATACGCAGTATTTT
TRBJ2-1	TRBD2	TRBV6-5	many	CASSLISGRIGNEQFF	TGTGCCAGCAGTTTGATTAGCGGGAGGATCGGCAATGAGCAGTTCTTC
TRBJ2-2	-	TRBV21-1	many	CASSKIPGQNTGELFF	TGTGCCAGCAGCAAGATACCGGGACAGAACACCGGGGAGCTGTTTTTT
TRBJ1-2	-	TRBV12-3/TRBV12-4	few	CASTPGDVYGYTF	TGTGCCAGCACTCCAGGGGACGTTTATGGCTACACCTTC
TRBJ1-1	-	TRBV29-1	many	CSADSRGTEAFF	TGCAGCGCCGACAGCCGGGGAACTGAAGCTTTCTTT
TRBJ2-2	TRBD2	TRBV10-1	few	CASSEGLAGPPGELFF	TGCGCCAGCAGTGAGGGACTAGCGGGGCCCCCCGGGGAGCTGTTTTTT
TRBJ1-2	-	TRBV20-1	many	CSARVFRAGYTF	TGCAGTGCTAGAGTCTTTCGAGCTGGCTACACCTTC
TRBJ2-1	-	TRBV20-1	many	CSASWGNEQFF	TGCAGTGCTAGCTGGGGCAATGAGCAGTTCTTC
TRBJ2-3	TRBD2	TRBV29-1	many	CSVLTGGLSTDTQYF	TGCAGCGTTCTTACGGGGGGGTTAAGCACAGATACGCAGTATTTT
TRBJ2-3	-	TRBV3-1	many	CASSDRDNLQSTQYF	TGTGCCAGCAGTGACCGGGACAACCTTCAATCTACGCAGTATTTT
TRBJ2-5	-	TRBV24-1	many	CATSDPTQETQYF	TGTGCCACCAGTGATCCGACGCAAGAGACCCAGTACTTC
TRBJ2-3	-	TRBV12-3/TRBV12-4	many	CASLGITDTQYF	TGTGCCAGCCTCGGGATCACAGATACGCAGTATTTT
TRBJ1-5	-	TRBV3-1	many	CASSRSAGRDSNQPQHF	TGTGCCAGCAGCCGGTCAGCCGGACGGGATAGCAATCAGCCCCAGCATTTT
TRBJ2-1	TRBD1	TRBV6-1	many	CASTRTGLLSEQFF	TGTGCCAGCACCAGGACAGGGTTGTTAAGTGAGCAGTTCTTC
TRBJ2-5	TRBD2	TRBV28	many	CASRRTSGRNGETQYF	TGTGCCAGCAGGCGGACTAGCGGGAGGAATGGAGAGACCCAGTACTTC